The rows below give T cell receptor beta chains drawn from one sample of a study of blood T cell repertoires in COVID-19. The method was immunoSEQ multiplex PCR; TCRdb's version includes in-frame clones alone and lacks a portion of them. The sample has 200,000 to 300,000 clones; 86% are singletons. The sequencing sample was made of peripheral blood. These receptors all come from a woman older than 75 with COVID-19, enrolled during active disease. Each CDR3 is given with its conserved first and last residue. Fields, in order: clone size, V gene, J gene, D gene, CDR3 length, CDR3 DNA, CDR3 protein. A D gene is named only where the DNA matches it firmly. A clone size is listed for some rows: how often the clone was seen (once, few, many), or a class if it is expanded.

clone size: .; V gene: TRBV5-1; J gene: TRBJ1-1; D gene: .; CDR3 length: 14; CDR3 DNA: TGCGCCAGCAGCTTGCCACAGGGGAACACTGAAGCTTTCTTT; CDR3 protein: CASSLPQGNTEAFF
clone size: .; V gene: TRBV29-1; J gene: TRBJ2-5; D gene: .; CDR3 length: 14; CDR3 DNA: TGCAGCGTTGAAGATCCGGGGGTCGGAGAGACCCAGTACTTC; CDR3 protein: CSVEDPGVGETQYF
clone size: .; V gene: TRBV7-9; J gene: TRBJ2-6; D gene: .; CDR3 length: 13; CDR3 DNA: TGTGCCAGCAGCCCCACTGGGGCCAACGTCCTGACTTTC; CDR3 protein: CASSPTGANVLTF
clone size: .; V gene: TRBV7-9; J gene: TRBJ1-1; D gene: TRBD1; CDR3 length: 14; CDR3 DNA: TGTGCCAGCAGCGTAACAGGGGGTGTGACTGAAGCTTTCTTT; CDR3 protein: CASSVTGGVTEAFF
clone size: .; V gene: TRBV4-1; J gene: TRBJ1-2; D gene: .; CDR3 length: 15; CDR3 DNA: TGCGCCAGCAGCCAAGATCTGGCAGGTAACTATGGCTACACCTTC; CDR3 protein: CASSQDLAGNYGYTF
clone size: .; V gene: TRBV9; J gene: TRBJ2-2; D gene: TRBD2; CDR3 length: 15; CDR3 DNA: TGTGCCAGCAGCGTACTAGCGGAGAACACCGGGGAGCTGTTTTTT; CDR3 protein: CASSVLAENTGELFF
clone size: .; V gene: TRBV24-1; J gene: TRBJ2-1; D gene: TRBD2; CDR3 length: 13; CDR3 DNA: TGTGCCACCAGCGCGGGGGGAAGCAATGAGCAGTTCTTC; CDR3 protein: CATSAGGSNEQFF
clone size: .; V gene: TRBV10-3; J gene: TRBJ2-5; D gene: TRBD1; CDR3 length: 13; CDR3 DNA: TGTGCCATCAGCGAGACAGGGCAAGAGACCCAGTACTTC; CDR3 protein: CAISETGQETQYF
clone size: .; V gene: TRBV5-6; J gene: TRBJ2-3; D gene: TRBD2; CDR3 length: 15; CDR3 DNA: TGTGCCAGCAGCTTGGAAACTAGCGGGGGGGCGACGCAGTATTTT; CDR3 protein: CASSLETSGGATQYF
clone size: .; V gene: TRBV2; J gene: TRBJ2-2; D gene: TRBD2; CDR3 length: 15; CDR3 DNA: TGTGCCGTCGGTAGAGCGGGGACGAACACCGGGGAGCTGTTTTTT; CDR3 protein: CAVGRAGTNTGELFF
clone size: .; V gene: TRBV29-1; J gene: TRBJ1-5; D gene: .; CDR3 length: 14; CDR3 DNA: TGCAGCGTTGTAATCCAGGGTGGCAATCAGCCCCAGCATTTT; CDR3 protein: CSVVIQGGNQPQHF
clone size: once; V gene: TRBV9; J gene: TRBJ2-2; D gene: TRBD2; CDR3 length: 18; CDR3 DNA: TGTGCCAGCAGCACCGGACTAGCGGGGGCCCAGAACACCGGGGAGCTGTTTTTT; CDR3 protein: CASSTGLAGAQNTGELFF
clone size: .; V gene: TRBV7-2; J gene: TRBJ2-2; D gene: TRBD2; CDR3 length: 15; CDR3 DNA: TGTGCCAGCAGCCTTAGCGGGGGGGCGATCGGGGAGCTGTTTTTT; CDR3 protein: CASSLSGGAIGELFF
clone size: once; V gene: TRBV28; J gene: TRBJ1-5; D gene: TRBD1; CDR3 length: 15; CDR3 DNA: TGTGCCAGCAAAAAGGACAGGATTAGCAATCAGCCCCAGCATTTT; CDR3 protein: CASKKDRISNQPQHF
clone size: .; V gene: TRBV5-1; J gene: TRBJ1-1; D gene: .; CDR3 length: 15; CDR3 DNA: TGCGCCAGCAGCCCGTCGCCTGGCAGGGGCACTGAAGCTTTCTTT; CDR3 protein: CASSPSPGRGTEAFF
clone size: .; V gene: TRBV9; J gene: TRBJ2-5; D gene: TRBD2; CDR3 length: 17; CDR3 DNA: TGTGCCAGCAGCGTAGGGCCTAGCGGGGGGGCTCAAGAGACCCAGTACTTC; CDR3 protein: CASSVGPSGGAQETQYF
clone size: .; V gene: TRBV6-5; J gene: TRBJ1-2; D gene: .; CDR3 length: 14; CDR3 DNA: TGTGCCAGCAGTCTCTCCGGTCGGGACTATGGCTACACCTTC; CDR3 protein: CASSLSGRDYGYTF
clone size: .; V gene: TRBV6-2/TRBV6-3; J gene: TRBJ2-7; D gene: .; CDR3 length: 14; CDR3 DNA: TGTGCCAGCAGTTTTAGGGGATCGTATCGCGAGCAGTACTTC; CDR3 protein: CASSFRGSYREQYF
clone size: .; V gene: TRBV5-4; J gene: TRBJ2-7; D gene: .; CDR3 length: 15; CDR3 DNA: TGTGCCAGCAGCTTGGTTGGGGGGACCTCCTACGAGCAGTACTTC; CDR3 protein: CASSLVGGTSYEQYF
clone size: .; V gene: TRBV6-6; J gene: TRBJ2-1; D gene: TRBD2; CDR3 length: 15; CDR3 DNA: TGTGCCAGCAGTTACTCGTTAGCGGGGGGGCAGGAGCAGTTCTTC; CDR3 protein: CASSYSLAGGQEQFF
clone size: once; V gene: TRBV7-9; J gene: TRBJ1-6; D gene: .; CDR3 length: 14; CDR3 DNA: TGTGCCAGCAGCTCACAGGGAGATAATTCACCCCTCCACTTT; CDR3 protein: CASSSQGDNSPLHF
clone size: .; V gene: TRBV5-5; J gene: TRBJ2-7; D gene: TRBD1; CDR3 length: 15; CDR3 DNA: TGTGCCAGCAGCTTCTCCGGGACAGGGAACCACGAGCAGTACTTC; CDR3 protein: CASSFSGTGNHEQYF
clone size: .; V gene: TRBV30; J gene: TRBJ2-7; D gene: TRBD1; CDR3 length: 15; CDR3 DNA: TGTGCCTGGAGTGTAGTGACAGGGGGCTCCTACGAGCAGTACTTC; CDR3 protein: CAWSVVTGGSYEQYF
clone size: .; V gene: TRBV28; J gene: TRBJ1-5; D gene: TRBD1; CDR3 length: 16; CDR3 DNA: TGTGCCAGCAGCCCAGGGGGACAGGGGGCGAATCAGCCCCAGCATTTT; CDR3 protein: CASSPGGQGANQPQHF
clone size: .; V gene: TRBV3-1/TRBV3-2; J gene: TRBJ2-1; D gene: TRBD2; CDR3 length: 14; CDR3 DNA: TGTGCCAGCAGCCGGCTAGCGGGACCCCGGGGGCAGTTCTTC; CDR3 protein: CASSRLAGPRGQFF
clone size: .; V gene: TRBV5-4; J gene: TRBJ2-1; D gene: .; CDR3 length: 13; CDR3 DNA: TGTGCCAGCAGCTACGGGACTTGGGGTGAGCAGTTCTTC; CDR3 protein: CASSYGTWGEQFF
clone size: .; V gene: TRBV18; J gene: TRBJ2-1; D gene: TRBD1; CDR3 length: 15; CDR3 DNA: TGTGCCAGCTCACTGGGGACAGGGGTCTACAATGAGCAGTTCTTC; CDR3 protein: CASSLGTGVYNEQFF
clone size: .; V gene: TRBV19; J gene: TRBJ1-1; D gene: .; CDR3 length: 13; CDR3 DNA: TGTGCCAGTAGTTTTGTGCGGAACACTGAAGCTTTCTTT; CDR3 protein: CASSFVRNTEAFF